This TCR beta chain was sequenced during a study of blood T cell repertoires in COVID-19. Study in general: From T cells, B-cell-depleted T cells, or PBMCs came the material, which was cDNA or gDNA.

Method: immunoSEQ multiplex PCR; TCRdb's copy keeps in-frame clones and lacks some. Of hundreds of thousands of clones in the sample, about 90% were seen once. It was during active infection that Seattle patients were enrolled and then longitudinally followed. CDR3 length: 15 amino acids. The J segment lost 7 bases and the V segment lost 2 bases, leaving 6 bases of the junction unmatched. CDR1 and CDR2 (germline): ENHRY, SYGVKD. This sequence originates from a woman aged 50 to 60 with COVID-19, enrolled during active disease. The sample comprised peripheral blood. V usage is TRBV10-3 and J usage is TRBJ1-2, with 11 bases fitting TRBD1. CDR3 bases: TGTGCCATCAGTGAGACCGGGACAGGGGGATCTGGCTACACCTTC. It is translated as CAISETGTGGSGYTF.